This T cell receptor (beta chain) derives from a study of blood T cells in healthy people across ages. The CDR3 length is 17 residues. Germline V gene data show CDR1 as DFQATT and CDR2 as SNEGSKA (reference sequence). The V gene end was trimmed by 2 bases and the J gene end by 2 bases; junction bases not matched to a gene: 10. A sample-barcoded 5' primer and a J-beta primer mix were used in a second PCR of roughly 7 to 11 cycles. TCRdb passed the 5' RACE reads through MiXCR, listing each CDR3 protein once. The repertoire holds approximately 1.5 million distinct CDR3 sequences, with about 32% as singletons. Study results and caveats: Estimated diversity that came from one million T cells was considered an underestimate.

As concerns this clonotype: The antigen is not known.

The sequenced sample consisted of blood. This sequence originates from a woman between 25 and 40 years old in good health. The gene calls are TRBV20-1 and TRBJ1-1; the match to TRBD1 covers 11 bases. DNA for the CDR3: TGCAGTGCTAGATATTCTGGACAGGGGGCAGTCAACACTGAAGCTTTCTTT. Its translation: CSARYSGQGAVNTEAFF.